The entry below describes one TCR beta chain. The junction does not match germline at one end; this may be a read error. Libraries were prepared by immunoSEQ multiplex PCR; TCRdb keeps only in-frame clonotypes and omits some of them. In the table there are about 110,000 clones, roughly nine tenths of which are singletons. This entry comes from a study of T cell responses to AZD1222 COVID-19 vaccine. The CDR3 runs to 9 residues. Germline-derived CDR1 and CDR2 are MGHRA and YSYEKL. The chain carries TRBV4-1 and TRBJ2-3; D uncertain. The TCR originated in an adult in good health. The sequences come from peripheral blood, collected on day 0 of AZD1222 vaccination. As DNA, the CDR3 is TGCGCCAGCAGCCAGGCGCGGCCTTTT. As protein: CASSQARPF.